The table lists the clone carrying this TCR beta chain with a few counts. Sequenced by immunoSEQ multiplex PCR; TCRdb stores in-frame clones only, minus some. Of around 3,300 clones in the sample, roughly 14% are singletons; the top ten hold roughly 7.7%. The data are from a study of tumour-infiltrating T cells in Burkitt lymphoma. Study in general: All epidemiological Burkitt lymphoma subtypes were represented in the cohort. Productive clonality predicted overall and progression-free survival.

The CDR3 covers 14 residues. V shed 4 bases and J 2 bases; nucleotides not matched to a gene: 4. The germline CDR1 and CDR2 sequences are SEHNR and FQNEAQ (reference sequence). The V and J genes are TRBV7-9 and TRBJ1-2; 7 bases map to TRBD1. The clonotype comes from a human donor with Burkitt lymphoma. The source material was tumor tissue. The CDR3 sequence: CASSSGQSNYGYTF. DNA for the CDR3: TGTGCCAGCAGCTCGGGACAGTCCAACTATGGCTACACCTTC.